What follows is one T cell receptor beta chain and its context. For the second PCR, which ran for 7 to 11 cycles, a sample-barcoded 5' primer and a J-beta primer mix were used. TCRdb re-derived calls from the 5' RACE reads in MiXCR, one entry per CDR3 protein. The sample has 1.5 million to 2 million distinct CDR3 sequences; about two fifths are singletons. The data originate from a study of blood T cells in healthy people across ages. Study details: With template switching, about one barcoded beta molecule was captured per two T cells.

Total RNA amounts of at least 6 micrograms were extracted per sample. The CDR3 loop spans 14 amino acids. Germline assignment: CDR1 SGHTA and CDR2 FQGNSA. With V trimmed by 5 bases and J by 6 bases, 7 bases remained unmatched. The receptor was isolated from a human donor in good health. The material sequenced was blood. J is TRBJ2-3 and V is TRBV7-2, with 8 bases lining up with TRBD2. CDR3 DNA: TGTGCCAGCAGCCCCTGGACTAGCAGGGATACGCAGTATTTT. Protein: CASSPWTSRDTQYF.